The 10 T cell receptor beta chains presented below share a single source sample, sequenced in a study of blood T cell repertoires in COVID-19. Produced via immunoSEQ multiplex PCR; TCRdb's table is partial and in-frame only. The table records 150,000 to 200,000 clones, more than 75% of them present only once. Sequenced sample: peripheral blood. The source of these receptors is a man in his late teens or twenties with active or convalescent COVID-19.

This clone was seen once. The chain employs TRBV5-1 and TRBJ2-3, with 7 positions matching TRBD1. Germline loops: CDR1 SGHRS, CDR2 YFSETQ. Germline trimming cut 4 bases from V and 1 base from J; bases unmatched to any gene: 9. There are 16 residues in the CDR3. In nucleotides, the CDR3 is TGCGCCAGCAGCGTACCGACAGGGACGGGCACAGATACGCAGTATTTT. Translated, it gives CASSVPTGTGTDTQYF.

The chain recombines TRBV5-1 with TRBJ2-3; 15 bases map to TRBD2. The trim removed 0 bases at V and 2 bases at J, leaving 10 bases unmatched. Germline V gene sequence: CDR1 SGHRS, CDR2 YFSETQ. The CDR3 is made up of 20 amino acids. The CDR3 sequence: CASSLVPPGLAGGPTDTQYF. Written as DNA, the CDR3 is TGCGCCAGCAGCTTGGTCCCTCCGGGACTAGCGGGAGGCCCCACAGATACGCAGTATTTT.

For the CDR3, the DNA is TGTGCCAGTAGTATAGTGGTGGCGAACACTGAAGCTTTCTTT. This sequence encodes CASSIVVANTEAFF. This chain connects TRBV19 to TRBJ1-1, with D unresolved. V lost 1 base to trimming and J lost 1 base, with 7 bases between them. CDR3 size: 14 residues. Per germline, CDR1 LNHDA and CDR2 SQIVND (reference sequence).

The V call is TRBV4-1, the J call TRBJ1-1; 9 bases map to TRBD1. The CDR3 spans 16 residues. V lost 2 bases to trimming and J lost 0 bases; unmatched junction nucleotides: 4. CDR1 and CDR2 from the germline V gene are MGHRA and YSYEKL. CDR3 in amino acids: CASSQRDRVMNTEAFF. The DNA for the CDR3 is TGCGCCAGCAGCCAACGGGACAGGGTCATGAACACTGAAGCTTTCTTT.

The chain links TRBV24-1 to TRBJ1-3; D not resolved. Trimming shortened V by 3 bases and J by 1 base, and 9 bases separated the two germline ends. The CDR3 length is 15 residues. Germline values: CDR1 KGHDR, CDR2 SFDVKD. The DNA of the CDR3 is TGTGCCACCAGTGATCGGTCGGGTTCTGGAAACACCATATATTTT. This gives the protein CATSDRSGSGNTIYF.

The rearrangement uses TRBV18 and TRBJ2-5, with 8 nucleotides matching TRBD1. This CDR3 has 15 amino acids. V was pared by 1 base and J by 4 bases, with 5 bases of the junction left unmatched. The germline CDR1 and CDR2 sequences are KGHSH and LQKENI. CDR3 DNA: TGTGCCAGCTCACCACGAGACAGGGGATCAGAGACCCAGTACTTC. This gives the protein CASSPRDRGSETQYF.

This clone was picked up a small number of times. This rearrangement joins TRBV5-4 to TRBJ2-3; TRBD1 might be the D (5 bases). Per germline, CDR1 SGHNT and CDR2 YYREEE (reference sequence). The V end lost 0 bases, the J end lost 8 bases, and 16 bases lay between the germline ends. This CDR3 contains 15 residues. CDR3 nucleotides: TGTGCCAGCAGCTTGGGACAGACACTTTTGGGTACGCAGTATTTT. It encodes CASSLGQTLLGTQYF.

The chain links TRBV28 to TRBJ2-5, with D perhaps TRBD2 (6 bases). The germline V and J ends were trimmed by 1 base and 3 bases, with 15 bases remaining between them. There are 16 residues in the CDR3. Germline values: CDR1 MDHEN, CDR2 SYDVKM. CDR3 nucleotides: TGTGCCAGCAGTTTATCTGGGGAGGCTAGAGAAGAGACCCAGTACTTC. Translated, it gives CASSLSGEAREETQYF.

The sample holds one count of this clone. This chain joins TRBV2 and TRBJ1-1; D ambiguous. CDR1 and CDR2 from the germline V gene are SNHLY and FYNNEI. CDR3 length equals 14 residues. Trimming left V 8 bases short and J 2 bases short, with 15 bases between. CDR3 DNA: TGTGCCAGCGCTTTGCAACGGGGAAACACTGAAGCTTTCTTT. This sequence encodes CASALQRGNTEAFF.

This chain uses TRBV29-1 with TRBJ2-7; 7 bases fit TRBD2. The CDR3 covers 14 residues. Per the germline V gene, CDR1 is SQVTM and CDR2 is ANQGSEA. J gave up 2 bases and V 5 bases, and 9 bases lay outside the gene matches. The CDR3, as DNA: TGCAGCGTTAACCTAGCGGACCTACCCTACGAGCAGTACTTC. Encoded protein: CSVNLADLPYEQYF.